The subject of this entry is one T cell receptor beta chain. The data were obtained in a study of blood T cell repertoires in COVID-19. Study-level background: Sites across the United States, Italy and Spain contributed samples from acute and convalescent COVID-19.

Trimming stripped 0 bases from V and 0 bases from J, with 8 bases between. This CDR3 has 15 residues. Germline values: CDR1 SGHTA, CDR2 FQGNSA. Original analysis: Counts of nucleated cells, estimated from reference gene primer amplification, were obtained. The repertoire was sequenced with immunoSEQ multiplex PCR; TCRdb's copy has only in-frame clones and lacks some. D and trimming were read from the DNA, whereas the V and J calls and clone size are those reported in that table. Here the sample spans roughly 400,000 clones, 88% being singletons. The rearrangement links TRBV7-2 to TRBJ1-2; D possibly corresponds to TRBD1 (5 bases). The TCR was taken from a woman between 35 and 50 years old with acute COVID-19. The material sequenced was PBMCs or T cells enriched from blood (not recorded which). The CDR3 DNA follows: TGTGCCAGCAGCTTAGCGTACAGGACTAACTATGGCTACACCTTC. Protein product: CASSLAYRTNYGYTF.